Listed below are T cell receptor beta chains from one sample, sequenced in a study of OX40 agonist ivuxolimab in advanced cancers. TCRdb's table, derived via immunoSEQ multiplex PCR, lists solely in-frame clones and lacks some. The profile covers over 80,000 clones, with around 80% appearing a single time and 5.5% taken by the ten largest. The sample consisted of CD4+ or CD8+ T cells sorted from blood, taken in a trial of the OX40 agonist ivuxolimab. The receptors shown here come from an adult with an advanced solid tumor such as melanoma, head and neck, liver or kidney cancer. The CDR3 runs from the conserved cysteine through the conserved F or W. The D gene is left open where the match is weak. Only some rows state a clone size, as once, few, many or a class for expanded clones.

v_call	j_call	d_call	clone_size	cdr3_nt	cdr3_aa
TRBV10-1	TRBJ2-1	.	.	TGCGCCAGCAGTCGAGATTTAAGCTCCTACAATGAGCAGTTCTTC	CASSRDLSSYNEQFF
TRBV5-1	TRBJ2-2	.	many	TGCGCCAGCAGCTTGGGGCCCTTGGGGGACACCGGGGAGCTGTTTTTT	CASSLGPLGDTGELFF
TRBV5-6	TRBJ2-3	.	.	TGTGCCAGCAGCTTGGCAGATACGCAGTATTTT	CASSLADTQYF
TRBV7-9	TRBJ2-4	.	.	TGTGCCAGCAGCTTAGTCCCGGGCATTCAGTACTTC	CASSLVPGIQYF
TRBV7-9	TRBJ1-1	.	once	TGTGCCAGCAGCTTGAGGCGGGCTGAAGCTTTCTTT	CASSLRRAEAFF
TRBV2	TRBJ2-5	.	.	TGTGCCAGCAGTTTTGAGGAAACCCGGGAGACCCAGTACTTC	CASSFEETRETQYF
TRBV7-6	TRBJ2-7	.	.	TGTGCCAGCAGTTCTTCCGGGACATCCTACGAGCAGTACTTC	CASSSSGTSYEQYF
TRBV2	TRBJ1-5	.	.	TGTGCCAGCAGCGGGTGGGGCAATCAGCCCCAGCATTTT	CASSGWGNQPQHF
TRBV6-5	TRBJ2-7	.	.	TGTGCCAGCAGTTACTCCCCTCGGGACTTGGGGGAGCAGTACTTC	CASSYSPRDLGEQYF
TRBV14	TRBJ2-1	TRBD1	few	TGTGCCAGCAGCCAAGATCACAGGGGTGAGCAGTTCTTC	CASSQDHRGEQFF
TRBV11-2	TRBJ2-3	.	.	TGTGCCAGCAGCTTTGGGCGGGGCACAGATACGCAGTATTTT	CASSFGRGTDTQYF
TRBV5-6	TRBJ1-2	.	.	TGTGCCAGCAGCCAGCTTGGAGGGGTCCTCGGCTACACCTTC	CASSQLGGVLGYTF
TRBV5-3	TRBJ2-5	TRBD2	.	TGTGCCAGAAGGAGGGGACTAGCGGATCAAGAGACCCAGTACTTC	CARRRGLADQETQYF
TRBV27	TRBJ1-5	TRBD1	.	TGTGCCAGCAGACGACAGGGGGATGAGCAGCCCCAGCATTTT	CASRRQGDEQPQHF
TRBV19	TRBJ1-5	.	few	TGTGCCAGTAACGATCAGCCCCAGCATTTT	CASNDQPQHF
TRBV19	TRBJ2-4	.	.	TGTGCCAGTAGTCCTGACGGAGCCAAAAACATTCAGTACTTC	CASSPDGAKNIQYF
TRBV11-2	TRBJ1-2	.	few	TGTGCCAGCAGCTTTGCCCACAACTATGGCTACACCTTC	CASSFAHNYGYTF